The clone carrying this T cell receptor (beta chain) occurred once. Repertoires were generated with immunoSEQ multiplex PCR, while TCRdb's copy carries only in-frame clones and drops some. Of approximately 220,000 clones in the sample, about 90% were seen once. The V gene's germline CDR1 is KGHDR and CDR2 SFDVKD. J gave up 4 bases and V 4 bases, and 9 bases lay outside the gene matches. The CDR3 covers 15 residues. The source of the sample is a study of blood T cell repertoires in COVID-19. Study background: T cells, B-cell-depleted T cells, or PBMCs provided the cDNA or gDNA that served as material.

Across roughly 25 US areas, participants ranged in age from 18 to 89 years. The study counted Cohort 3 donors as recovered given two negative PCRs, clearance, or symptom resolution. Sequencing used PBMCs or T cells enriched from blood (not recorded which). The sequence came from a man younger than 40 who had recovered from COVID-19. This chain links TRBV24-1 with TRBJ2-7; TRBD1 aligns across 7 bases. The CDR3 coding sequence is TGTGCCACCAGTGACGCTCGGGACAGCCGGTACGAGCAGTACTTC. Translation: CATSDARDSRYEQYF.